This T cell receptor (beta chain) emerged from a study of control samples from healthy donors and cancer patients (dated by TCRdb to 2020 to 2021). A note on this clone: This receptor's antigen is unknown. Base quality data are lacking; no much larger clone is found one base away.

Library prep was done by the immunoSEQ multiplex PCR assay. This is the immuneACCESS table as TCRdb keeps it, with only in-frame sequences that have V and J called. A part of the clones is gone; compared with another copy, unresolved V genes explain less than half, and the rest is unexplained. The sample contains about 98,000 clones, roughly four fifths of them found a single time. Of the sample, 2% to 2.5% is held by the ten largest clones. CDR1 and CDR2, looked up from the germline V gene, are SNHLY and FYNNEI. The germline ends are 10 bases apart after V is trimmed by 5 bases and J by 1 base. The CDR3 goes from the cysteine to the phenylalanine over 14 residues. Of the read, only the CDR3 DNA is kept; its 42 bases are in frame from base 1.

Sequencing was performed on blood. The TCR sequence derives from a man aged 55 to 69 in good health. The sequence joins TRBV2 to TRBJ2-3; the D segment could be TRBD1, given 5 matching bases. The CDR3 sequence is CASSLTDRTDTQYF. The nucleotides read TGTGCCAGCAGTTTGACAGATCGCACAGATACGCAGTATTTT.